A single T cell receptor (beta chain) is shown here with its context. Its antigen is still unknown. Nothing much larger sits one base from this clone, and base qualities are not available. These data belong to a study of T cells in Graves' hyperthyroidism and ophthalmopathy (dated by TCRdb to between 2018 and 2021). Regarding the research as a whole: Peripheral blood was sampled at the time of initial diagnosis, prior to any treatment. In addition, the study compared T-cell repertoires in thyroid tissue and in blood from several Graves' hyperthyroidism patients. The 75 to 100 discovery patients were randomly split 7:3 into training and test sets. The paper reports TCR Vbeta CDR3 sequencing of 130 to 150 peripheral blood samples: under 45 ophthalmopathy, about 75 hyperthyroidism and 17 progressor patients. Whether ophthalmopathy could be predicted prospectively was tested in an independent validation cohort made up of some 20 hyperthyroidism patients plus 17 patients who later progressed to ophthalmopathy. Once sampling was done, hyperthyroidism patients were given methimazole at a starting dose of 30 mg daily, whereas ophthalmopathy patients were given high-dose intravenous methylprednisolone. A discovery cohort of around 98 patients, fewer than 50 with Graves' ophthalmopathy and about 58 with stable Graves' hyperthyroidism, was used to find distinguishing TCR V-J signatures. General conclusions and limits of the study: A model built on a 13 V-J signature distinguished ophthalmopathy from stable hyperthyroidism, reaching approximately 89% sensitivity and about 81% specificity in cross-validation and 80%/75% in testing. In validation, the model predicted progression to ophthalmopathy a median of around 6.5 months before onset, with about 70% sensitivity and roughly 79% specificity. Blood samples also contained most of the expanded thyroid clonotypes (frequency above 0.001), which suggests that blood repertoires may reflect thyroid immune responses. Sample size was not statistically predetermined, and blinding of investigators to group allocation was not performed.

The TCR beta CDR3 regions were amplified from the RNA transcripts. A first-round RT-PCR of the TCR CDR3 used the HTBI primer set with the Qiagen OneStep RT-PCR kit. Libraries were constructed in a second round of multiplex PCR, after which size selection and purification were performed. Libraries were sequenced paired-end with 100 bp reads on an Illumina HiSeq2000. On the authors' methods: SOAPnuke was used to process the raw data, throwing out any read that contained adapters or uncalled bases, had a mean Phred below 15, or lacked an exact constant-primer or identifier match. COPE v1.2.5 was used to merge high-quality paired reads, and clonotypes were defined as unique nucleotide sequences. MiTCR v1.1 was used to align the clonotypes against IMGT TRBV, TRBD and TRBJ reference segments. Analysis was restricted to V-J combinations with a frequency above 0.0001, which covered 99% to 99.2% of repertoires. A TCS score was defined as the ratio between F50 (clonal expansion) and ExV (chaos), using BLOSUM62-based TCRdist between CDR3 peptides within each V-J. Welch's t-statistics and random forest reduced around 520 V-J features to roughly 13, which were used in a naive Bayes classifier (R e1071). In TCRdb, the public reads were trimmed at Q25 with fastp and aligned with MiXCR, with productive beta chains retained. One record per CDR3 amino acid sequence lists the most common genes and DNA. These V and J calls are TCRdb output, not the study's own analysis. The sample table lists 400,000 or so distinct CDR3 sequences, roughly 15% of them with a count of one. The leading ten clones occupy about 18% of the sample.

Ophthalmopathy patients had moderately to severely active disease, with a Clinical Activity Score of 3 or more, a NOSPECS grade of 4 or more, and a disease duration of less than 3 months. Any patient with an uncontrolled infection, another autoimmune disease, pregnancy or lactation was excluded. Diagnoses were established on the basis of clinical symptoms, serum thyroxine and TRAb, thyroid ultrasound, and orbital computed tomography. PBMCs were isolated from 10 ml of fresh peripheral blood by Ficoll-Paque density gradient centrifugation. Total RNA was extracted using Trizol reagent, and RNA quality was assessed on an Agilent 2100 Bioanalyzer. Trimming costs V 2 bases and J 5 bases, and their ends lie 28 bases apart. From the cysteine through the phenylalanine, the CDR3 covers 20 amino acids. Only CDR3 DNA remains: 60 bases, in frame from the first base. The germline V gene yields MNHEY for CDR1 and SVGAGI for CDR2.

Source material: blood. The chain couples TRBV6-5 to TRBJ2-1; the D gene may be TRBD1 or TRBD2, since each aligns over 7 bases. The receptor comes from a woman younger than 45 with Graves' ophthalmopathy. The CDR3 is CASSYPMGGGHEDRNNEQFF. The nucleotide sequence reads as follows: TGTGCCAGCAGTTACCCCATGGGAGGGGGCCACGAGGACCGAAACAATGAGCAGTTCTTC.